This T cell receptor (beta chain) came from a study of identical twins. This clonotype came up a few times. What it recognizes is unknown. TCRdb called the 5' RACE reads again in MiXCR, with one record for every CDR3 protein. The repertoire holds 350,000 or so distinct CDR3 sequences, with approximately 13% as singletons. The study, taken as a whole, reports: Analyses of zero insertions could, in part, be confounded by invariant MAIT and iNKT cells.

CDR1 SNHLY and CDR2 FYNNEI come from the germline V gene. V was pared by 1 base and J by 3 bases, with 1 base of the junction left unmatched. This CDR3 region has 15 residues. The same data also contributed to another study, on yellow fever vaccine responses in identical twins.

This TCR was recovered from a woman younger than 35 in good health. The V call is TRBV2, the J call TRBJ2-3, with 10 bases lining up with TRBD1. Sequencing input: CD8+ T cells sorted from blood. Here the CDR3 DNA reads TGTGCCAGCAGTGAAGGGACAGGGGGGACAGATACGCAGTATTTT. Translated, it gives CASSEGTGGTDTQYF.